The TCR beta chain under discussion was sequenced for a study of OX40 agonist ivuxolimab in advanced cancers. At the level of the whole study: Ivuxolimab was a fully human IgG2 agonistic monoclonal antibody targeting the costimulatory receptor OX40 (CD134). Intravenous ivuxolimab was administered to patients every 2 weeks at six dose levels: 0.01, 0.1, 0.3, 1.5, 3 and 10 mg/kg. Of the approximately 50 dose-escalation patients, hepatocellular carcinoma was present in about 20, melanoma in approximately 15, renal cell carcinoma in 9 and head and neck cancer in 9. In the dose-escalation cohort, approximately 80% of patients were male, and the mean age was around 65 years with a range of roughly 20 to 79. Prior anti-PD-1, anti-PD-L1 or anti-CTLA-4 therapy was permitted, and approximately 40% of dose-escalation patients had received checkpoint inhibitors. Partial responses occurred in three dose-escalation patients: two with cutaneous melanoma and one with hepatocellular carcinoma. The point of sequencing TCRbeta in the periphery was to test whether ivuxolimab changed TCR sequence diversity and drove clonal T-cell expansion. The paper covers the monotherapy dose-escalation part of the phase I ivuxolimab trial, which included N ≈ 57 patients. Points the paper makes about the study in general: On average, CD8+ T cells showed more expanded clones than CD4+ T cells after ivuxolimab. Partial responders in the 0.1-3.0 mg/kg groups had among the lowest normalized peripheral clonal expansion, especially among CD8+ T cells. Which antigens the clonally expanded peripheral T cells were specific for was not determined. At doses of 0.1 to 3.0 mg/kg, clonal expansion of both CD4+ and CD8+ T cells in blood was seen between baseline and week 6. Low levels of normalized T-cell clonal expansion were also seen in some patients who did not respond.

To sequence the TCRbeta CDR3 region, genomic DNA was isolated from the sorted cells. The immunoSEQ Assay was used for sequencing of TCRbeta CDR3 regions. Drawn from immuneACCESS, this table holds only the in-frame rearrangements with V and J called that TCRdb kept. Clones are partly lost; checked studies trace under half to an unresolved V gene and leave the rest unexplained. Across this sample there are around 84,000 clones, with less than 85% seen only once. Approximately 7% of the sample is held by the ten biggest clonotypes. V lost 5 bases and J lost 4 bases; the stretch between them is 15 bases long. According to the germline V gene, CDR1 reads SGHTA and CDR2 reads FQGNSA. Reading from cysteine to phenylalanine, the CDR3 counts 15 amino acids. Kept here is only the CDR3 DNA, which spans 45 bases and is read in frame from base 1. Patients with a history of autoimmune disease or receiving systemic immunosuppression were excluded from the trial. In every dose cohort, peripheral blood was drawn for TCR sequencing at baseline, cycle 4 day 1, and cycle 7 day 1. Samples were obtained from an open-label, multicenter, first-in-human phase I dose-escalation trial of ivuxolimab. Adults with locally advanced or metastatic melanoma, renal cell, hepatocellular, or head and neck squamous cell carcinoma were enrolled in the trial. CD4+ and CD8+ T cells were sorted separately from peripheral blood before TCR sequencing.

As regards this clone: The clone's antigen remains unknown. No much larger clone is present one base from it, and per-base qualities are unavailable.

The sample in question was CD4+ or CD8+ T cells sorted from blood, obtained in a trial of the OX40 agonist ivuxolimab. The receptor was isolated from an adult with an advanced solid tumor such as melanoma, head and neck, liver or kidney cancer. The chain is encoded by TRBV7-2 joined to TRBJ1-3; TRBD1 might be the D gene, on 5 matching bases. The DNA reads TGTGCCAGCAGCCCAGGGACTTGGACGGGAAACACCATATATTTT. It encodes CASSPGTWTGNTIYF.